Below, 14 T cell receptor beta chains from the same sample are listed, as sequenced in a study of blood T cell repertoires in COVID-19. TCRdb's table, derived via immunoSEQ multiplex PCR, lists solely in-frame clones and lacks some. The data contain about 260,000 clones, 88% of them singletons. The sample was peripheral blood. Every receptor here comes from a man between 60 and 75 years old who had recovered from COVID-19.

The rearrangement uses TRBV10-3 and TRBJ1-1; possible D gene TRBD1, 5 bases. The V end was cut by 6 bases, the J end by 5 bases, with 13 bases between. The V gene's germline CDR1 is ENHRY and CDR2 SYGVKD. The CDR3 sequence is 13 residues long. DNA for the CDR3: TGTGCCATCAGGGGGGGGGACTATACTGAAGCTTTCTTT. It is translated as CAIRGGDYTEAFF.

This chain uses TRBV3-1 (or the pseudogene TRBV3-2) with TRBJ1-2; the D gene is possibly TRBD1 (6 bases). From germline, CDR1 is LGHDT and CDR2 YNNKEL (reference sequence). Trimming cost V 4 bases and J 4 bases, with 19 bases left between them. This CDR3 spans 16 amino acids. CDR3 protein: CASSPLNRVKGYGYTF. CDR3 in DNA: TGTGCCAGCAGCCCACTGAACAGGGTCAAGGGCTATGGCTACACCTTC.

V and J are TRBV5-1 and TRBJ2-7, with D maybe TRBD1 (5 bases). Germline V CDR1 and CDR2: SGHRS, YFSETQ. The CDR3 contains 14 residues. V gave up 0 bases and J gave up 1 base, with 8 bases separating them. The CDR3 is CASSLEGFSYEQYF. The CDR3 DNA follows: TGCGCCAGCAGCTTGGAGGGGTTTTCCTACGAGCAGTACTTC.

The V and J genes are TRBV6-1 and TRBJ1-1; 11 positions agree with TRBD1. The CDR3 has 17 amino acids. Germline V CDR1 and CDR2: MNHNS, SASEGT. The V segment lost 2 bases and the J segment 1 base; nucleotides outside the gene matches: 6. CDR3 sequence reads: CASSERTGGLTNTEAFF. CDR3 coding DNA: TGTGCCAGCAGTGAACGGACAGGGGGCCTCACGAACACTGAAGCTTTCTTT.

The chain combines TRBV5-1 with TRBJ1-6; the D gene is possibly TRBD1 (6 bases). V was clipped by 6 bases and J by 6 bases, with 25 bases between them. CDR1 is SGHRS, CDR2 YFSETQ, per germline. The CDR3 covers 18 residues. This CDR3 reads CASTLGPSTGEGNSPLHF. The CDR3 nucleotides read TGCGCCAGCACTCTAGGCCCCTCGACAGGCGAAGGTAATTCACCCCTCCACTTT.

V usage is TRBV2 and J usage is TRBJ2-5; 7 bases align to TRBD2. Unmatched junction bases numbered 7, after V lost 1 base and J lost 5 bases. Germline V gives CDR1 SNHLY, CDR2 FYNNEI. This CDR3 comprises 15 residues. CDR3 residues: CASSEVGLDWETQYF. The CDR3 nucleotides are TGTGCCAGCAGTGAAGTAGGACTAGACTGGGAGACCCAGTACTTC. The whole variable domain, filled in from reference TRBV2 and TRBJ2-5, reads EPEVTQTPSHQVTQMGQEVILRCVPISNHLYFYWYRQILGQKVEFLVSFYNNEISEKSEIFDDQFSVERPDGSNFTLKIRSTKLEDSAMYFCASSEVGLDWETQYFGPGTRLLVL.

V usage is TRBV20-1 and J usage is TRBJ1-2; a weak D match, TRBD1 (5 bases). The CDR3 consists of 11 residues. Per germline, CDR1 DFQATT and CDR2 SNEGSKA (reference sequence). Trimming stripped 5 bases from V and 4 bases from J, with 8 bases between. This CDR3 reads CSAAGGYGYTF. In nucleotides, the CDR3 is TGCAGTGCTGCGGGGGGCTATGGCTACACCTTC.

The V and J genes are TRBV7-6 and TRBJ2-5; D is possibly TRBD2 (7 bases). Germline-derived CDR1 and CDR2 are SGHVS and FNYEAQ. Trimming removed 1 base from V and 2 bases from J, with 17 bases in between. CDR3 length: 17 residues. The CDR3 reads CASSLVISGGRQETQYF. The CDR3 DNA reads TGTGCCAGCAGCTTAGTAATTTCGGGGGGCAGGCAAGAGACCCAGTACTTC.

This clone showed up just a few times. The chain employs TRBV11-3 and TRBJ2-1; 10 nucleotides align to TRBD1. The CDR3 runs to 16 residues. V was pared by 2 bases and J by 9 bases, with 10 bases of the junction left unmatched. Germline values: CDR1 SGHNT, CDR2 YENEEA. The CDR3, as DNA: TGTGCCAGCAGCTTACGAAGACCCGGGACAGGGGTTGAGCAGTTCTTC. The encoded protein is CASSLRRPGTGVEQFF.

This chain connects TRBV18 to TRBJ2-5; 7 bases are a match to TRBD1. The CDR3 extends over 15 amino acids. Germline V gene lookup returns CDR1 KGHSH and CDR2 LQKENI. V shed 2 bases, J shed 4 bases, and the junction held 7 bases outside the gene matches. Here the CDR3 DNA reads TGTGCCAGCTCACCAAGGGGGCAGTCTAGAGAGACCCAGTACTTC. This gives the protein CASSPRGQSRETQYF. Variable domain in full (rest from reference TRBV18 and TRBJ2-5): NAGVMQNPRHLVRRRGQEARLRCSPMKGHSHVYWYRQLPEEGLKFMVYLQKENIIDESGMPKERFSAEFPKEGPSILRIQQVVRGDSAAYFCASSPRGQSRETQYFGPGTRLLVL.

CDR3 residues: CASRDRGRGEQYF. The CDR3 bases are TGTGCCAGCCGGGACAGGGGGCGTGGGGAGCAGTACTTC. V usage is TRBV6-5 and J usage is TRBJ2-7; TRBD1 matches at 12 bases. V lost 8 bases, J lost 7 bases, and 6 bases stayed unmatched. Germline V lookup: CDR1 MNHEY, CDR2 SVGAGI. The CDR3 covers 13 residues.

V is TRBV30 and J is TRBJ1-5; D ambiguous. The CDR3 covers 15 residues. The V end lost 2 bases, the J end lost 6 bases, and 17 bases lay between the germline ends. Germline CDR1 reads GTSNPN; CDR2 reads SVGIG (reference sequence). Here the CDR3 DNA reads TGTGCCTGGAGTAATCGGCGGGAAGTGAGTCAGCCCCAGCATTTT. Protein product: CAWSNRREVSQPQHF.

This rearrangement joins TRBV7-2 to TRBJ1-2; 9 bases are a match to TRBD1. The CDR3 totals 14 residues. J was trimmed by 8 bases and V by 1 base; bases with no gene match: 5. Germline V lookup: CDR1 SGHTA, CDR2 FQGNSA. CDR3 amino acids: CASSLGDRAGGYTF. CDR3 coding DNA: TGTGCCAGCAGCTTAGGGGACAGGGCGGGAGGCTACACCTTC.

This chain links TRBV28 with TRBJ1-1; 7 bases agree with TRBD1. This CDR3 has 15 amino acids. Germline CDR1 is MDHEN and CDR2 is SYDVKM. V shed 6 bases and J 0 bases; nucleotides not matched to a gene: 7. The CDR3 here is CASRSAGTVNTEAFF. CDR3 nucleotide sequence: TGTGCCAGCAGATCCGCCGGGACAGTGAACACTGAAGCTTTCTTT. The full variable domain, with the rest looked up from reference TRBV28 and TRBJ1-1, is DVKVTQSSRYLVKRTGEKVFLECVQDMDHENMFWYRQDPGLGLRLIYFSYDVKMKEKGDIPEGYSVSREKKERFSLILESASTNQTSMYLCASRSAGTVNTEAFFGQGTRLTVV.